The clone carrying this TCR beta chain turned up a few times. The antigen remains undetermined. This specimen comes from a study of Ad26.COV2.S vaccination and SARS-CoV-2 variants. Study context: Ad26.COV2.S shots went into the muscle once or twice, 56 days apart. Study-level findings and limits: Higher spike-specific TCR breadth was found in vaccine recipients than in placebo recipients. Non-spike TCR breadth did not differ much between vaccine and placebo recipients.

The J segment lost 0 bases and the V segment lost 6 bases, leaving 7 bases of the junction unmatched. The CDR3 is 15 residues long. Germline V gives CDR1 LNHDA, CDR2 SQIVND (reference sequence). Clones were read by immunoSEQ multiplex PCR, and TCRdb kept only the in-frame ones, dropping some. The data contain approximately 420,000 clones, 70% to 90% of them singletons. Indicated treatment: some 19 received Ad26.COV2.S at low or high dose, single or two shots; five or six received placebo; per-sample allocation not given. The samples were gathered on day 63 after the first injection of vaccine or placebo. Aged 18-55 years, donor was enrolled in Boston in 2020.

The source was peripheral blood, collected in a trial of Ad26.COV2.S vaccine versus placebo. V and J are TRBV19 and TRBJ1-2; TRBD1 agrees at 7 bases. This sequence was found in a person between 18 and 65 years old who received the Ad26.COV2.S COVID-19 vaccine or a placebo. The CDR3 is CASRPQGLSNYGYTF. The CDR3 bases are TGTGCCAGTAGACCACAGGGGCTATCTAACTATGGCTACACCTTC.